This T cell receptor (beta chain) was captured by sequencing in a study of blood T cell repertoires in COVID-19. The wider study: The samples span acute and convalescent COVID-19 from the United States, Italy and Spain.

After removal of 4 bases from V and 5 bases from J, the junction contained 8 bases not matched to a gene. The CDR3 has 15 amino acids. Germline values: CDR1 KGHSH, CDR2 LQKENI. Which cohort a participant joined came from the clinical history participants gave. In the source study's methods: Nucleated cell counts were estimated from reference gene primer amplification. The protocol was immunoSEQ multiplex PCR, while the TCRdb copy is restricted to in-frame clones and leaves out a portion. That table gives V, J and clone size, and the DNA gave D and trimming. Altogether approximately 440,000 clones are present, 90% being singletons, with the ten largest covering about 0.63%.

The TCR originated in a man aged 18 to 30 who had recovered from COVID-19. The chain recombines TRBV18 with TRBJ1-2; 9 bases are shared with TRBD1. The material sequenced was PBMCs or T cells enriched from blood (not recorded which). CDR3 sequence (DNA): TGTGCCAGCTCACTCGGGACAGGGACCTTTTATGGCTACACCTTC. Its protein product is CASSLGTGTFYGYTF.